The 14 T cell receptor beta chains reported below all come from one sample, sequenced in a study of beta chain features in type 1 diabetes. Findings and limits, study-wide: For Type 1 diabetes patients, all four CD4+ subsets carried TCRB CDR3s that were moderately but significantly shorter.

Antigens of these TCRs are unknown. The isolated RNA, all of it, was reverse transcribed, so expressed TCRB transcripts were what got sequenced. The method was immunoSEQ multiplex PCR; TCRdb's version includes in-frame clones alone and lacks a portion of them. The data show under 350,000 clones, approximately 15% seen once. Sequences were obtained from naive CD4+ T cells from blood. Source of these receptors: a man aged 25-40 years with type 1 diabetes.

The V and J genes are TRBV7-2 and TRBJ2-3, with a possible D match to TRBD1 (7 bases). The V gene's germline CDR1 is SGHTA and CDR2 FQGNSA. V was cut by 7 bases and J by 6 bases, with 17 bases left in between. CDR3 length equals 14 residues. The CDR3 DNA reads as TGTGCCAGCACCCTCAACAGGGGACTGGATACGCAGTATTTT. It translates to CASTLNRGLDTQYF.

This clone was seen ten or more times. This chain joins TRBV29-1 and TRBJ2-6; D ambiguous. The CDR3 has 14 amino acids. Germline assignment: CDR1 SQVTM and CDR2 ANQGSEA. Trimming stripped 3 bases from V and 0 bases from J, with 6 bases between. The CDR3 reads CSVEKSSGANVLTF. The DNA of the CDR3 is TGCAGCGTTGAGAAGAGCTCTGGGGCCAACGTCCTGACTTTC.

This clone was counted only a few times. The chain joins TRBV15 to TRBJ2-2; 9 nucleotides align to TRBD1. The ends lost 0 bases at V and 1 base at J; junction bases unmatched: 3. The CDR3 is made up of 17 amino acids. From germline, CDR1 is LNHNV and CDR2 YYDKDF (reference sequence). CDR3 protein: CATSREGQGQNTGELFF. CDR3 coding DNA: TGTGCCACCAGCAGAGAGGGACAGGGTCAGAACACCGGGGAGCTGTTTTTT.

The rearrangement joins TRBV6-6 to TRBJ1-5, with D perhaps matching TRBD1 (6 bases). Germline loops: CDR1 MNHNY, CDR2 SVGAGI (reference sequence). Trimming shortened V by 6 bases and J by 2 bases, and 11 bases separated the two germline ends. This CDR3 is 14 amino acids long. The CDR3 sequence is CASRDQGRNQPQHF. CDR3 DNA sequence: TGTGCCAGCAGGGACCAGGGGCGCAATCAGCCCCAGCATTTT.

CDR3 nucleotides: TGCGCCAGCAGCCATAGCGGGAGAGGGGACACCGGGGAGCTGTTTTTT. It is translated as CASSHSGRGDTGELFF. The rearrangement links TRBV5-1 to TRBJ2-2; 9 bases fit TRBD2. Looked up from germline, CDR1 is SGHRS and CDR2 is YFSETQ. Trimming cost V 4 bases and J 3 bases; bases outside gene matches: 7. This CDR3 is built from 16 residues.

This clone was detected a few times. The chain links TRBV4-3 to TRBJ2-1, with 11 bases matching TRBD2. V lost 4 bases to trimming and J lost 4 bases; unmatched junction nucleotides: 6. The CDR3 runs 16 residues. Germline V CDR1 and CDR2: LGHNA, YSLEER. The CDR3 here is CASSRLTSGGYNEQFF. The CDR3 region has the DNA TGCGCCAGCAGCCGCCTCACTAGCGGGGGATACAATGAGCAGTTCTTC.

This clone was counted a few times. The rearrangement uses TRBV4-1 and TRBJ2-1, with D possibly TRBD2 on 6 matching bases. This CDR3 is built from 15 residues. Germline CDR1 MGHRA, CDR2 YSYEKL. The germline V and J ends were trimmed by 1 base and 3 bases, with 10 bases remaining between them. CDR3 protein: CASSQVAGNYNEQFF. CDR3 DNA: TGCGCCAGCAGCCAAGTGGCGGGGAACTACAATGAGCAGTTCTTC.

This sequence joins TRBV7-2 and TRBJ2-7; D is uncertain. This CDR3 has 16 amino acids. Trimming left V 1 base short and J 0 bases short, with 13 bases between. The V gene's germline CDR1 is SGHTA and CDR2 FQGNSA. In DNA form, the CDR3 reads TGTGCCAGCAGCTTAGGTCTCCTCCTTAGCTCCTACGAGCAGTACTTC. Translating it yields CASSLGLLLSSYEQYF.

A note on this clone: Other DNA variants within this sample encode the same CDR3. The chain is built from TRBV5-1 and TRBJ2-1; 11 nucleotides agree with TRBD2. V dropped 5 bases and J dropped 7; count of bases not matched to a gene: 5. The CDR3 is made up of 14 amino acids. Germline V gene sequence: CDR1 SGHRS, CDR2 YFSETQ. The CDR3 loop is CASRGTSGTNEQFF. The CDR3 bases are TGCGCCAGCAGGGGGACTAGCGGTACGAATGAGCAGTTCTTC. Based on the CDR3 plus reference TRBV5-1 and TRBJ2-1, the full variable domain is KAGVTQTPRYLIKTRGQQVTLSCSPISGHRSVSWYQQTPGQGLQFLFEYFSETQRNKGNFPGRFSGRQFSNSRSEMNVSTLELGDSALYLCASRGTSGTNEQFFGPGTRLTVL.

The V and J genes are TRBV28 and TRBJ1-1, with D perhaps matching TRBD1 (5 bases). This CDR3 has 15 residues. Germline V gene sequence: CDR1 MDHEN, CDR2 SYDVKM. Trimming left V 1 base short and J 1 base short, with 10 bases between. The CDR3 protein is CASSLLGQGNTEAFF. CDR3 nucleotides: TGTGCCAGCAGTTTATTGGGCCAGGGGAACACTGAAGCTTTCTTT.

The rearrangement joins TRBV6-6 to TRBJ1-5, with a tentative D call TRBD1 (6 bases). Between the trimmed V and J ends, which lost 0 bases and 4 bases, there was a span of 7 bases. The CDR3 has 14 residues. Germline loops: CDR1 MNHNY, CDR2 SVGAGI (reference sequence). The CDR3: CASSYSRGNQPQHF. CDR3 nucleotides: TGTGCCAGCAGTTACTCGAGGGGGAATCAGCCCCAGCATTTT.

This clone was seen only a few times. The J gene is TRBJ1-2, the V gene TRBV5-1; D may be TRBD1 (5 bases). CDR1 is SGHRS, CDR2 YFSETQ, per germline. Trimming shortened V by 0 bases and J by 0 bases, and 21 bases separated the two germline ends. The CDR3 runs 19 residues. In nucleotides, the CDR3 is TGCGCCAGCAGCTTGGAGTCGGGACTCACTGCGGGGGCTAACTATGGCTACACCTTC. It translates to CASSLESGLTAGANYGYTF. The entire variable domain, with the rest obtained from reference TRBV5-1 and TRBJ1-2, is as follows: KAGVTQTPRYLIKTRGQQVTLSCSPISGHRSVSWYQQTPGQGLQFLFEYFSETQRNKGNFPGRFSGRQFSNSRSEMNVSTLELGDSALYLCASSLESGLTAGANYGYTFGSGTRLTVV.

This clone was observed a few times. Here the CDR3 DNA reads TGTGCCAGCGCGTCCGGGATCCCCTACGAGCAGTACTTC. This sequence encodes CASASGIPYEQYF. J is TRBJ2-7 and V is TRBV28, with TRBD2 as a possible D gene (5 bases). V shed 8 bases and J shed 2 bases, with 13 bases lying between them. Germline values: CDR1 MDHEN, CDR2 SYDVKM. The CDR3 is 13 amino acids.

This clone was picked up a small number of times. The chain recombines TRBV14 with TRBJ2-7; D gene uncertain. This CDR3 has 11 residues. CDR1 is SGHDN, CDR2 FVKESK, per germline. V was cut by 5 bases and J by 6 bases, with 8 bases left in between. CDR3 in DNA: TGTGCCAGCAGCTCCTACGGCGAGCAGTACTTC. Encoded protein: CASSSYGEQYF.